The clone carrying this TCR beta chain was counted at least ten times. This entry belongs to a study of T cells in Graves' hyperthyroidism and ophthalmopathy. Study in general: The initial diagnosis was the point when peripheral blood was collected, ahead of any treatment.

Together with thyroid ultrasound, orbital computed tomography, serum thyroxine and TRAb, clinical symptoms were used for diagnoses. RNA transcripts were the template for amplifying TCR beta CDR3 regions. Using the HTBI primer set, a first-round RT-PCR was run on the TCR CDR3. TCRdb independently ran MiXCR on the multiplex PCR reads; one entry per CDR3 protein. The repertoire holds fewer than 110,000 distinct CDR3 sequences, with 16% as singletons. V gave up 3 bases and J gave up 7 bases, with 19 bases separating them. The CDR3 has 15 amino acids. Germline V gives CDR1 DFQATT, CDR2 SNEGSKA (reference sequence).

The sequencing sample was made of blood. V usage is TRBV20-1 and J usage is TRBJ2-1; D might be TRBD1 (5 bases). This sequence was found in a woman aged 45 to 65 with Graves' hyperthyroidism. In DNA form, the CDR3 reads TGCAGTGCTAGGGACAACCGGCTGACGACTAATGAGCAGTTCTTC. It translates to CSARDNRLTTNEQFF.